This entry describes one T cell receptor beta chain. These data come from a study of blood T cell repertoires in COVID-19. Germline CDR1 reads SGHRS; CDR2 reads YFSETQ. This CDR3 contains 17 residues. V gave up 4 bases and J gave up 6 bases; unmatched junction bases: 13. Libraries were prepared by immunoSEQ multiplex PCR; TCRdb keeps only in-frame clonotypes and omits some of them. The sample shows tens of thousands of clones, about 90% of them seen only once. The chain carries TRBV5-1 and TRBJ2-2; 9 bases are shared with TRBD1. The TCR was taken from a woman in her 70s with acute or convalescent COVID-19. Sequencing input: peripheral blood. CDR3 amino acids: CASSQPPGQGTPGELFF. CDR3 DNA sequence: TGCGCCAGCAGCCAACCTCCGGGACAGGGTACCCCCGGGGAGCTGTTTTTT.